This T cell receptor (beta chain) was profiled in a study of T cell repertoires in cytomegalovirus infection (dated by TCRdb to about 2019). With regard to the full study: The HLA type of each donor mattered for the analysis, because public TCR beta signatures pointed to carriage of CMV infection along with the matching HLA type.

The CDR3 runs 15 residues from the cysteine to the phenylalanine. Only the CDR3 region is kept as DNA, spanning 45 bases read in frame from base 1. According to the germline V gene, CDR1 reads MDHEN and CDR2 reads SYDVKM. Trimming leaves V shorter by 6 bases and J shorter by 6 bases, with the junction holding 9 bases beyond the gene matches. Results and caveats for the whole study, not just this receptor: In the ex vivo response, HLA-C-restricted CMV-specific TCR beta clonotypes were dominant, and in two of eight donors the single most frequent clonotype came from this HLA-C-restricted group. Carriers of CMV infection plus the relevant HLA type were discriminated by the cumulative frequency of public TCR beta family members in the study cohort and in an independent approximately 360-donor cohort.

Reads for this sample came from an Illumina HiSeq 1500. TCRdb ran its own pipeline on the public reads, namely fastp trimming at Q25 and MiXCR clone calling, and kept in-frame beta chains. Each entry merges the rows of one CDR3 protein and shows their most common DNA and genes. Recorded for this sample are 450,000 to 650,000 distinct CDR3 sequences; about 26% of them occurred a single time. The ten most abundant clones make up over 10% of the sample. As to this clonotype: Its antigen remains undetermined. Per-nucleotide qualities are absent, and no much larger clonotype sits a single base away.

The chain uses TRBV28 and TRBJ1-5; 9 central bases correspond to TRBD1. This receptor was identified in a human donor in good health (CMV status not recorded). Some clones in this sample may be carry-over from other donors' samples. The sample comprised PBMCs. The DNA sequence is as follows: TGTGCCAGCAGCCTGGACAGGGGAAGCGGTCAGCCCCAGCATTTT. This encodes CASSLDRGSGQPQHF.